This is a list of T cell receptor beta chains from one sample in a study of blood T cell repertoires in COVID-19. The protocol was immunoSEQ multiplex PCR, while the TCRdb copy is restricted to in-frame clones and leaves out a portion. The data show fewer than 450,000 clones, around 88% seen once. Sequencing used peripheral blood. All receptors come from a woman in her forties or fifties with COVID-19, enrolled during active disease. Both conserved end residues are part of each CDR3. A D gene is named only where the DNA matches it firmly. Only some rows state a clone size, as once, few, many or a class for expanded clones.

v_call	j_call	d_call	clone_size	cdr3_aa	cdr3_nt
TRBV5-4	TRBJ2-7	TRBD1	few	CASSSQGAYEQYF	TGTGCCAGCAGCTCGCAGGGGGCCTACGAGCAGTACTTC
TRBV30	TRBJ1-1	-	-	CAWKRGSEAFF	TGTGCCTGGAAGCGGGGATCTGAAGCTTTCTTT
TRBV2	TRBJ2-7	TRBD1	-	CASQRDRGYEQYF	TGTGCCAGCCAGCGGGACAGGGGCTACGAGCAGTACTTC
TRBV19	TRBJ1-6	TRBD1	once	CASRMDRESPLHF	TGTGCCAGTAGAATGGACAGGGAGTCACCCCTCCACTTT
TRBV2	TRBJ1-6	-	-	CASRAGIDSSPLHF	TGTGCCAGCAGGGCAGGGATAGATAGTTCACCCCTCCACTTT
TRBV19	TRBJ1-1	-	-	CASTMGGTEAFF	TGTGCCAGTACCATGGGGGGCACTGAAGCTTTCTTT
TRBV10-2	TRBJ1-3	-	-	CASSNRNGNTIYF	TGCGCCAGCAGTAACAGGAACGGAAACACCATATATTTT
TRBV11-2	TRBJ2-3	-	-	CASTLGGFTDTQYF	TGTGCCAGCACCTTAGGCGGATTCACAGATACGCAGTATTTT
TRBV2	TRBJ2-7	-	-	CASRITGPPDF	TGTGCCAGCAGGATAACAGGCCCCCCAGACTTC
TRBV28	TRBJ1-1	TRBD1	-	CASTDKGQGGRGAFF	TGTGCCAGCACCGATAAGGGACAGGGAGGGAGAGGAGCTTTCTTT
TRBV6-5	TRBJ2-2	-	once	CASSYGGAPGELFF	TGTGCCAGCAGTTACGGCGGGGCCCCCGGGGAGCTGTTTTTT
TRBV28	TRBJ1-2	TRBD1	-	CASSLTGGSGGYTF	TGTGCCAGCAGTCTGACAGGGGGCTCGGGGGGCTACACCTTC
TRBV9	TRBJ2-3	-	-	CASSVAAASSTDTQYF	TGTGCCAGCAGCGTAGCGGCAGCGTCGAGCACAGATACGCAGTATTTT
TRBV30	TRBJ1-3	-	-	CAWRHLSGNTIYF	TGTGCCTGGAGACACCTCTCTGGAAACACCATATATTTT
TRBV4-2	TRBJ1-1	-	-	CASSQGQGLNTEAFF	TGTGCCAGCAGCCAAGGGCAGGGTCTGAACACTGAAGCTTTCTTT
TRBV6-5	TRBJ1-1	-	-	CASTTSRQTNLEAFF	TGTGCCAGCACCACGTCGCGACAGACCAACCTTGAAGCTTTCTTT
TRBV6-2/TRBV6-3	TRBJ1-2	TRBD1	-	CASSYSATGVDYGYTF	TGTGCCAGCAGTTACTCAGCGACAGGGGTCGACTATGGCTACACCTTC
TRBV11-2	TRBJ2-7	-	-	CASSLVRDSYEQYF	TGTGCCAGCAGCTTAGTCAGGGACTCCTACGAGCAGTACTTC
TRBV5-1	TRBJ2-7	TRBD2	-	CASSALHGGGAYEQYF	TGCGCCAGCAGCGCCCTCCACGGGGGGGGCGCCTACGAGCAGTACTTC
TRBV11-3	TRBJ1-3	-	-	CASSKFSGNTIYF	TGTGCCAGCAGTAAATTCTCTGGAAACACCATATATTTT
TRBV6-6	TRBJ2-7	TRBD2	-	CASTHSTRRGGEQYF	TGTGCCAGCACCCACTCAACCAGGCGGGGGGGCGAGCAGTACTTC
TRBV19	TRBJ1-1	-	-	CASRRTAEAFF	TGTGCCAGTAGGCGGACTGCCGAGGCTTTCTTT
TRBV19	TRBJ1-5	-	few	CASSSRGGRSNQPQHF	TGTGCCAGTAGTTCCCGAGGGGGACGGAGCAATCAGCCCCAGCATTTT
TRBV5-1	TRBJ2-1	TRBD2	-	CASSFTSGGPYNEQFF	TGCGCCAGCAGCTTTACTAGCGGGGGGCCCTACAATGAGCAGTTCTTC
TRBV6-6	TRBJ1-2	-	-	CASSPQGHYGYTF	TGTGCCAGCAGTCCACAGGGCCACTATGGCTACACCTTC
TRBV28	TRBJ2-6	TRBD1	-	CASSLTGISGANVLTF	TGTGCCAGCAGCTTGACAGGGATCTCTGGGGCCAACGTCCTGACTTTC
TRBV30	TRBJ1-2	-	-	CAWSVGAYGYTF	TGTGCCTGGAGTGTGGGAGCCTATGGCTACACCTTC
TRBV11-2	TRBJ1-2	-	-	CASSLYPSPSYGYTF	TGTGCCAGCAGCTTGTACCCGAGCCCTTCATATGGCTACACCTTC
TRBV7-2	TRBJ2-2	-	-	CASSLDLQRVATGELFF	TGTGCCAGCAGCTTAGATCTACAGCGGGTGGCCACCGGGGAGCTGTTTTTT
TRBV25-1	TRBJ1-4	TRBD1	-	CASRQGANEKLFF	TGTGCCAGCAGACAGGGGGCTAATGAAAAACTGTTTTTT
TRBV28	TRBJ2-5	-	-	CASSVQIRETQYF	TGTGCCAGCAGCGTACAGATCAGGGAGACCCAGTACTTC
TRBV11-2	TRBJ2-7	TRBD1	-	CASRDRDRDDYEQYF	TGTGCCAGCAGGGACCGGGACAGGGACGACTACGAGCAGTACTTC